This T cell receptor (beta chain) was obtained from a study of vaccination effects on CD4 cells after COVID-19. Study results and caveats: Late post-vaccination, clones induced by infection and those induced by vaccine underwent marked clonal contraction.

The culture ran for approximately 11 days before CD4+ T cells were isolated. Vaccine recipients, nucleocapsid antibody negative, had no prior SARS-CoV-2 infection. Replacing half the medium with IL-2 medium was done on days 3 and 7. The CDR3 sequence is 18 residues long. V lost 5 bases and J lost 0, with 20 bases in between. Per germline, CDR1 MNHEY and CDR2 SMNVEV (reference sequence). The data were produced by immunoSEQ multiplex PCR, yet TCRdb's version contains in-frame clones alone and is incomplete. Here the sample spans around 35,000 clones, approximately 67% being singletons. Turning to this clone: Antigen: not known.

The specimen was CD4+ T cells from PBMCs cultured without peptide, collected before COVID-19 vaccination. This clonotype was sampled from a human donor who received a COVID-19 vaccine. The chain links TRBV27 to TRBJ2-1; D may correspond to TRBD1 or TRBD2 (5 bases each). This chain's CDR3 is CASSRGIGVSSSYNEQFF. For the CDR3, the DNA is TGTGCCAGCAGTAGAGGGATAGGGGTTTCTAGCTCCTACAATGAGCAGTTCTTC.